This note documents a single TCR beta chain sequence. Only a few counts were recorded for this clone. Its antigen is unknown. No qualities accompany the bases; no much larger clone lies one base away. This specimen belongs to a study of beta chain features in type 1 diabetes (dated by TCRdb to 2016 to 2018). Looking at the study overall: No differences in mean age, gender distribution, total cell number or subset yield were found between patients and healthy donors. A total of some 100,000,000 sorted cells were examined across all samples, and the number of cells per subset was strongly correlated with RNA yield. The study compared TCRB repertoires of sorted circulating CD4+ T cell subsets between recently diagnosed type 1 diabetes patients and matched healthy donors. Whereas all 30 or so donors provided naive and central memory subsets, regulatory and stem cell-like memory subsets were isolated from just 8 patients and roughly 8 healthy donors.

All of the isolated RNA was reverse transcribed with the High Capacity cDNA Reverse Transcription Kit, so expressed TCRB transcripts were sequenced. Naive, central memory and regulatory T cell samples underwent deep immunoSEQ sequencing, averaging about 3.57 million total reads per sample. Sorted cells were lysed in RLT buffer, and RNA was extracted using DNase-treated RNeasy Micro or Mini kits according to cell number. To prevent cross-contamination, every cell subset was processed on its own, while patient and healthy donor samples were processed together. TCRB sequences were amplified from cDNA with the immunoSEQ multiplex PCR, producing 87-bp fragments spanning the CDR3 region. The amplicons were sequenced using the Illumina HiSeq platform. The source study handled its data this way. PCR bias was computationally corrected using synthetic template baselines, reads within Hamming distance 2 were collapsed, and singletons that could not be merged were discarded. Reads were aligned against IMGT so that V, D and J genes, CDR3 length and insertions or deletions at six rearrangement sites could be assigned. Within each subset, clonotype counts were normalized to the number of sorted cells before true diversity and Gini coefficients were calculated with the tcR R package. Repertoire sharing was quantified using the overlap coefficient calculated on TCRB nucleotide sequences. Out-of-frame TCRB sequences from naive cells were analyzed as a proxy for the pre-selection repertoire. TCRdb stores this immuneACCESS table with in-frame sequences only. Part of the clones is absent; in the studies checked, under half of the shortfall reflects unresolved V genes, and no reason is known for the rest. V and J calls and clone size are those listed in that table; D and trimming were worked out from the DNA. The sample has a few hundred thousand clones on record, approximately 11% of them singletons. The ten biggest clones cover around 0.017% of the sample.

The junction carries 13 bases between V and J, which are trimmed by 6 bases and 3 bases respectively. The CDR3 covers 13 residues, taking in both the cysteine and the phenylalanine. Only the CDR3 part of the read is kept: 39 bases, read in frame from the first base. The germline V gene provides CDR1 SQVTM and CDR2 ANQGSEA. A single peripheral blood draw of about 120 mL on average was collected from each donor into heparinised tubes. A BD FACSAria II was used to sort naive, central memory, regulatory and stem cell-like memory CD4+ T cells with a panel that included CD45RO, CCR7, CD25, CD127, CD95 and CD27. A purity above 95% was achieved for all sorted populations. PBMCs were separated immediately by Lymphoprep density gradient centrifugation and were stained directly, without being cultured. So that batch effects would be minimized, each experiment stained and sorted samples in pairs, pairing one healthy donor with one patient.

What the work shows at the level of the full study, not this receptor alone: Patients with type 1 diabetes made fewer insertions and deleted more nucleotides at VDJ recombination sites, implying thymic rearrangement abnormalities. Shorter templates might have been favored by PCR, but patient and control samples were amplified and corrected together, so both groups would have been affected equally by any skew. Naive, central memory and regulatory TCRB repertoires appeared to be more similar among patients than among healthy donors. Because cDNA was sequenced instead of genomic DNA, activated cells with high expression could be over-represented, although the groups did not differ in activation or CD3 levels. In all four CD4+ subsets, TCRB CDR3 length was moderately but significantly shorter in type 1 diabetes patients. Only small numbers of individuals were included in the HLA sub-analyses, which left unresolved whether HLA type had any influence on TCRB rearrangement.

The sample taken for sequencing was naive CD4+ T cells from blood. The sample's cell subset or site label, in plain terms: true naive CD4+ T cells. This receptor chain uses TRBV29-1 and TRBJ2-3; the D segment could be TRBD1, given 5 matching bases. The sequence came from a man aged 30-40 years with type 1 diabetes. CDR3 protein: CSVEEGVTDTQYF. The DNA sequence is as follows: TGCAGCGTCGAGGAAGGGGTGACAGATACGCAGTATTTT.